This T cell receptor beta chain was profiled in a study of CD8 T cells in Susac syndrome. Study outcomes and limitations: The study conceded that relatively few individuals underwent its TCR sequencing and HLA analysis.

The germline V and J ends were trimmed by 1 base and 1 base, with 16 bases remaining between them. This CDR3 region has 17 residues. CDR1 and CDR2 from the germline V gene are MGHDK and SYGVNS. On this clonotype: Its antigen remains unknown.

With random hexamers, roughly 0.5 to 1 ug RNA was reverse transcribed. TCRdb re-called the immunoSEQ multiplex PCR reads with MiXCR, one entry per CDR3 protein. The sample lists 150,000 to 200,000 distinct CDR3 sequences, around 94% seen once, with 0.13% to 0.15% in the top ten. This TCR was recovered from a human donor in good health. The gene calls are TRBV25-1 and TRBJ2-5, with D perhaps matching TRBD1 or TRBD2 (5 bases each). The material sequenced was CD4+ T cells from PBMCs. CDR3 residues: CASSELGTGNFQETQYF. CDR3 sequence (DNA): TGTGCCAGCAGTGAATTGGGGACGGGCAACTTCCAAGAGACCCAGTACTTC. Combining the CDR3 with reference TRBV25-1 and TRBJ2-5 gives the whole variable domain EADIYQTPRYLVIGTGKKITLECSQTMGHDKMYWYQQDPGMELHLIHYSYGVNSTEKGDLSSESTVSRIRTEHFPLTLESARPSHTSQYLCASSELGTGNFQETQYFGPGTRLLVL.